These 14 T cell receptor beta chains originate from one sample sequenced in a study of T cells in Graves' hyperthyroidism and ophthalmopathy. Regions amplified from RNA transcripts were the TCR beta CDR3 regions. First-round RT-PCR targeting the TCR CDR3 was performed with the HTBI primer set. Via MiXCR, TCRdb re-called the multiplex PCR reads, giving one row per CDR3 protein. This sample has about 380,000 distinct CDR3 sequences, with 13% found just once. The material sequenced was blood. The source of these receptors is a man aged 30 to 45 with Graves' hyperthyroidism that later progressed to Graves' ophthalmopathy.

This clonotype occurred many times. The chain carries TRBV20-1 and TRBJ2-7; 7 nucleotides align to TRBD2. CDR1 and CDR2 from the germline V gene are DFQATT and SNEGSKA (reference sequence). The CDR3 has 15 residues. V was pared by 6 bases and J by 0 bases, with 11 bases of the junction left unmatched. CDR3 sequence: CSAGEERGLSYEQYF. The CDR3 DNA sequence: TGCAGTGCCGGGGAGGAGCGGGGTCTCTCCTACGAGCAGTACTTC.

In its sample, this clonotype was seen many times. This chain joins TRBV27 and TRBJ2-1; D gene unclear. Deletions cut 1 base from V and 2 bases from J, with 3 bases between. The CDR3 contains 13 residues. Per germline, CDR1 MNHEY and CDR2 SMNVEV (reference sequence). The CDR3: CASSLWPYNEQFF. The DNA of the CDR3 is TGTGCCAGCAGTTTATGGCCCTACAATGAGCAGTTCTTC.

This clonotype was recorded a few times. The rearrangement joins TRBV12-3 or TRBV12-4 to TRBJ2-2; 9 nucleotides line up with TRBD1. The CDR3 sequence is 15 residues long. The junction had 6 bases not matched to a gene; V was cut back by 5 bases and J by 5 bases. The CDR3 coding sequence is TGTGCCAGCAGTCGGGACAGGGTTTTGACCGGGGAGCTGTTTTTT. Translating gives CASSRDRVLTGELFF.

This clonotype appeared many times. The chain is built from TRBV12-3 or TRBV12-4 and TRBJ2-3; D gene ambiguous. This CDR3 region has 12 residues. Trimming took 6 bases from V and 4 from J, leaving 8 bases between them. The CDR3 sequence: CASRINADTQYF. The CDR3 DNA reads as TGTGCCAGCAGGATCAACGCAGATACGCAGTATTTT.

The rearrangement uses TRBV7-9 and TRBJ2-5; TRBD1 matches 9 bases. The CDR3 is 16 amino acids. Germline V gives CDR1 SEHNR, CDR2 FQNEAQ (reference sequence). The trim removed 5 bases at V and 4 bases at J, leaving 11 bases unmatched. CDR3 bases: TGTGCCAGCAGCCAAGGGACAGGGCGATTTCCAGAGACCCAGTACTTC. The encoded protein is CASSQGTGRFPETQYF.

This clonotype has more than one count but fewer than ten. The chain couples TRBV6-1 to TRBJ2-2, with no clear D. The CDR3 length is 18 residues. Germline CDR1 reads MNHNS; CDR2 reads SASEGT. V lost 5 bases and J lost 1, with 20 bases in between. CDR3 coding DNA: TGTGCCAGCAGTCAACCTGCGCGGACGGCTCTGAACACCGGGGAGCTGTTTTTT. Its protein is CASSQPARTALNTGELFF.

A few counts support this clonotype. The chain combines TRBV28 with TRBJ2-7, with 8 bases fitting TRBD1. Germline CDR1 and CDR2: MDHEN and SYDVKM. This CDR3 contains 14 residues. Trimming cost V 3 bases and J 5 bases; bases outside gene matches: 6. The CDR3 DNA reads as TGTGCCAGCAGTTTCTGGACAGGGAGGAACGAGCAGTACTTC. Protein sequence: CASSFWTGRNEQYF.

This clonotype has a count of ten or more. The chain has TRBV7-9 and TRBJ2-1; TRBD2 matches 8 bases. The junction had 12 bases not matched to a gene; V was cut back by 7 bases and J by 4 bases. There are 16 residues in the CDR3. The germline V gene encodes CDR1 SEHNR and CDR2 FQNEAQ (reference sequence). The CDR3 loop reads CASTSARRGAYNEQFF. The CDR3 region has the DNA TGTGCCAGCACCTCCGCAAGGCGGGGGGCTTACAATGAGCAGTTCTTC.

The chain combines TRBV28 with TRBJ2-1; D is undetermined. The germline V gene encodes CDR1 MDHEN and CDR2 SYDVKM. Trimming took off 8 bases at V and 8 bases at J, with 13 bases between the two ends. The CDR3 consists of 12 residues. The CDR3 DNA reads as TGTGCCAGCCGCCCCCCGGGCCATGAGCAGTTCTTC. Translation gives CASRPPGHEQFF.

On this clonotype: Just one base apart from a much larger clone, this may be a read error. J is TRBJ1-2 and V is TRBV11-2, with D possibly TRBD1 on 5 matching bases. CDR3 length: 12 amino acids. The germline V gene encodes CDR1 SGHAT and CDR2 FQNNGV. The CDR3 region is CASVQGYYGCTF. The CDR3 region has the DNA TGTGCCAGCGTCCAGGGTTACTATGGCTGCACCTTC.

The chain carries TRBV24-1 and TRBJ1-5, with a possible D match to TRBD1 (6 bases). The CDR3 loop spans 15 amino acids. The V and J ends lost 3 bases and 3 bases respectively, with 11 bases between them. Looked up from germline, CDR1 is KGHDR and CDR2 is SFDVKD. The CDR3 DNA is TGTGCCACCAGTGATGTGAGGACAGACAATCAGCCCCAGCATTTT. Its protein product is CATSDVRTDNQPQHF.

Comments on this clonotype: A much larger clone differs by one base, so this may be a read error. The genes are TRBV27 and TRBJ2-5; a possible D gene is TRBD1 (6 bases). Between the trimmed V and J ends, which lost 0 bases and 6 bases, there was a span of 14 bases. This CDR3 is 15 amino acids long. Germline lookup yields CDR1 MNHEY and CDR2 SMNVEV (reference sequence). CDR3 in amino acids: CASSLSWAGDKTQYF. In DNA, the CDR3 is TGTGCCAGCAGTTTATCTTGGGCAGGGGATAAGACCCAGTACTTC.

This clonotype was detected many times. The chain has TRBV5-1 and TRBJ1-1; D call uncertain. V lost 0 bases to trimming and J lost 5 bases, with 8 bases between them. The CDR3 contains 13 residues. CDR1 and CDR2 (germline): SGHRS, YFSETQ. This CDR3 is CASSLVRFTEAFF. The CDR3 DNA reads as TGCGCCAGCAGCTTGGTTAGGTTTACTGAAGCTTTCTTT.

This clonotype has ten or more counts. The V and J genes are TRBV2 and TRBJ1-1; a weak D match, TRBD1 (5 bases). The germline V and J ends were trimmed by 1 base and 0 bases, with 15 bases remaining between them. The CDR3 totals 17 residues. CDR1 is SNHLY and CDR2 is FYNNEI in the germline V gene. The CDR3 nucleotides are TGTGCCAGCAGTGAAGGGACTAGGGTCAGGGTGAACACTGAAGCTTTCTTT. It is translated as CASSEGTRVRVNTEAFF. Full variable domain (remainder filled in from reference TRBV2 and TRBJ1-1): EPEVTQTPSHQVTQMGQEVILRCVPISNHLYFYWYRQILGQKVEFLVSFYNNEISEKSEIFDDQFSVERPDGSNFTLKIRSTKLEDSAMYFCASSEGTRVRVNTEAFFGQGTRLTVV.